The 2 T cell receptor beta chains below come from one sample, sequenced in a study of blood T cell repertoires in COVID-19. Libraries were prepared by immunoSEQ multiplex PCR; TCRdb keeps only in-frame clonotypes and omits some of them. The sample carries roughly 250,000 clones, 75% to 90% recorded once. The sequenced material came from PBMCs or T cells enriched from blood (not recorded which). The receptors stem from a woman aged 18-35 years who had recovered from COVID-19.

V is TRBV27 and J is TRBJ1-2; perhaps TRBD1 as D (6 bases). Trimming took off 10 bases at V and 4 bases at J, with 16 bases between the two ends. The CDR3 has 13 amino acids. CDR1 and CDR2 (germline): MNHEY, SMNVEV (reference sequence). In DNA, the CDR3 is TGTGCCACCACTACAGGGTACGGCTATGGCTACACCTTC. Protein product: CATTTGYGYGYTF.

The chain couples TRBV23-1 to TRBJ2-7; 8 bases match TRBD2. TRBV23-1 is reported as an ORF; its role is uncertain. The V and J ends lost 7 bases and 2 bases, in that order; junction bases with no gene match: 10. The length of the CDR3 is 15 residues. The CDR3: CASTSRGGNTYEQYF. CDR3 nucleotides: TGCGCCAGCACCTCCCGGGGGGGCAACACCTACGAGCAGTACTTC.